This T cell receptor beta chain was captured in a study of T cell changes during pregnancy in multiple sclerosis. Trimming stripped 0 bases from V and 7 bases from J, with 13 bases between. The germline gives CDR1 WNHNN, CDR2 SYGVQD (reference sequence). There are 15 residues in the CDR3. Repertoires were generated with immunoSEQ multiplex PCR, while TCRdb's copy carries only in-frame clones and drops some. The sample records about 28,000 clones, about 91% being singletons. This chain uses TRBV10-1 with TRBJ2-1, with TRBD2 as a possible D gene (7 bases). The origin of this receptor is a female donor in good health, enrolled as a control in a pregnancy study. The source was peripheral blood, collected in the first trimester of pregnancy. The DNA of the CDR3 is TGCGCCAGCAGTGAGTCGGGGGGGGCCTGGAATGAGCAGTTCTTC. Translating it yields CASSESGGAWNEQFF.